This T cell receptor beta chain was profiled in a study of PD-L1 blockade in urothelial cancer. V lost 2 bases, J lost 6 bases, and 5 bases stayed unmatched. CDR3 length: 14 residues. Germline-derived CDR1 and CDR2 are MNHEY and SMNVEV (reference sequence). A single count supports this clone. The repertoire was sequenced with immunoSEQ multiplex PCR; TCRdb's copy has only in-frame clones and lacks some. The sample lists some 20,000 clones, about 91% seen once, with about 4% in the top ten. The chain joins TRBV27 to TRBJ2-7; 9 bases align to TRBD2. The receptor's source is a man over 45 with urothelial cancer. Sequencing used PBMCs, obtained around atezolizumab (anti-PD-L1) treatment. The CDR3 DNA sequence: TGTGCCAGCAGTTTAGGGACTAGCTTGGTCGAGCAGTACTTC. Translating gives CASSLGTSLVEQYF.